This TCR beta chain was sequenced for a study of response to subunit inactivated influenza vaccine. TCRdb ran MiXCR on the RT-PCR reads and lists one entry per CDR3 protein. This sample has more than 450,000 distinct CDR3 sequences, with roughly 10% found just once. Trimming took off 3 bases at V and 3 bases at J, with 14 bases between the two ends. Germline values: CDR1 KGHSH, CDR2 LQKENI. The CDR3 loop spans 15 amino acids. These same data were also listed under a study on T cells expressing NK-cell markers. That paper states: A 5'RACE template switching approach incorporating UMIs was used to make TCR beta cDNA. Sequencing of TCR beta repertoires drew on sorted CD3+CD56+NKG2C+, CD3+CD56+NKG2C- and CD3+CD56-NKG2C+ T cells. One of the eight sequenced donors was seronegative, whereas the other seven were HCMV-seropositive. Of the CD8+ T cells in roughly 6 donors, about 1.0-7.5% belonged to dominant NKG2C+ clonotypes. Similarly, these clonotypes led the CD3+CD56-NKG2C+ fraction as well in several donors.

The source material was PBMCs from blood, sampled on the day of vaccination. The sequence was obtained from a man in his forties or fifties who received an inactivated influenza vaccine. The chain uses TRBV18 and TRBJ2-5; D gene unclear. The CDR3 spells CASSPNGGAEETQYF. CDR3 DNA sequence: TGTGCCAGCTCACCTAATGGTGGAGCTGAAGAGACCCAGTACTTC.